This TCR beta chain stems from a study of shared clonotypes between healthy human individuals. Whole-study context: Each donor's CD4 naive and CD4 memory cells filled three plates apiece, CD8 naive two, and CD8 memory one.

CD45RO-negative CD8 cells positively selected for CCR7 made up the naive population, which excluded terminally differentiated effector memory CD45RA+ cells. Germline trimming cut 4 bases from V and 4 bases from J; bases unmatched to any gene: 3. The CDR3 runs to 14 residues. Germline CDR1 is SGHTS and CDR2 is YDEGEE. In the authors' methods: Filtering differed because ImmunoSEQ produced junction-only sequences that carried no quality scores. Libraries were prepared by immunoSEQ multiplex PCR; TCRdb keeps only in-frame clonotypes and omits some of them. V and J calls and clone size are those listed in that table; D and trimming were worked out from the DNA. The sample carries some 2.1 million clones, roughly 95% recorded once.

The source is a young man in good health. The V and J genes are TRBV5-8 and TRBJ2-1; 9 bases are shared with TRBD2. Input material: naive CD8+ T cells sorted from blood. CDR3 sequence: CASSPAGGYNEQFF. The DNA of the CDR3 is TGTGCCAGCAGCCCAGCGGGGGGTTACAATGAGCAGTTCTTC.